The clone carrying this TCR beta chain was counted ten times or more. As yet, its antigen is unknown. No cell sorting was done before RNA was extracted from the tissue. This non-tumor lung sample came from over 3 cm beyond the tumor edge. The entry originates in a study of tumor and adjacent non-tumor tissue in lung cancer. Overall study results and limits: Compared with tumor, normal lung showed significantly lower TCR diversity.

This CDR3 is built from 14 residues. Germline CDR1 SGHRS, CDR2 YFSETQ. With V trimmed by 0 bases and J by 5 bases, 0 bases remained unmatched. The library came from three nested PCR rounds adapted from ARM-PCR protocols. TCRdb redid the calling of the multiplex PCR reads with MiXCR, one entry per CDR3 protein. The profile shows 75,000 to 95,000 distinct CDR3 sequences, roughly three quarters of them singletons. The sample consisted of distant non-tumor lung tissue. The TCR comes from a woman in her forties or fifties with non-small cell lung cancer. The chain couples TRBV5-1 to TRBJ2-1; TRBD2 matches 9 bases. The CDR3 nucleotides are TGCGCCAGCAGCTTGGGCGGGAGGGACAATGAGCAGTTCTTC. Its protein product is CASSLGGRDNEQFF.